The 25 T cell receptor beta chains below were found in one sample sequenced in a study of PD-1 blockade in classical Hodgkin lymphoma. TCRdb's copy holds only in-frame clones and misses some; the assay was immunoSEQ multiplex PCR. The sample records 40,000 or so clones, approximately 80% being singletons. There was relapse after autologous stem cell transplantation in every patient, and there was variation in brentuximab vedotin exposure. This sample comprised peripheral blood mononuclear cells (PBMCs), obtained at baseline. The receptors derive from a human donor with classical Hodgkin lymphoma.

V is TRBV7-2 and J is TRBJ1-5; the match to TRBD1 covers 7 bases. CDR1 SGHTA and CDR2 FQGNSA come from the germline V gene. This CDR3 comprises 15 residues. V dropped 5 bases and J dropped 2; count of bases not matched to a gene: 6. This CDR3 reads CASSLFGTGNQPQHF. CDR3 nucleotide sequence: TGTGCCAGCAGCCTTTTCGGGACAGGCAATCAGCCCCAGCATTTT.

The rearrangement joins TRBV5-4 to TRBJ2-7, with D possibly matching TRBD2 (6 bases). The V gene's germline CDR1 is SGHNT and CDR2 YYREEE (reference sequence). The CDR3 has 13 residues. Trimming cost V 4 bases and J 3 bases, with 11 bases left between them. The DNA of the CDR3 is TGTGCCAGCAGCAGGGACTTACTCTACGAGCAGTACTTC. Its translation: CASSRDLLYEQYF.

The rearrangement joins TRBV9 to TRBJ2-3; 9 positions match TRBD1. V shed 4 bases and J 5 bases; nucleotides not matched to a gene: 14. CDR1 is SGDLS, CDR2 YYNGEE, per germline. This CDR3 has 17 residues. Here the CDR3 DNA reads TGTGCCAGCAGCCCTCAGTCCCTAGACAGGGGGATAGATACGCAGTATTTT. Encoded protein: CASSPQSLDRGIDTQYF.

The V call is TRBV6-5, the J call TRBJ1-2; D is unresolved. In germline, CDR1 is MNHEY, CDR2 SVGAGI. The germline V and J ends were trimmed by 2 bases and 0 bases, with 10 bases remaining between them. CDR3 length: 15 amino acids. For the CDR3, the DNA is TGTGCCAGCAGTTACGACCACAGAGCTAACTATGGCTACACCTTC. Translation gives CASSYDHRANYGYTF.

This clone turned up a few times. J is TRBJ1-4 and V is TRBV18; TRBD1 matches at 9 bases. Germline values: CDR1 KGHSH, CDR2 LQKENI. The J segment lost 7 bases and the V segment lost 0 bases, leaving 12 bases of the junction unmatched. The CDR3 consists of 18 residues. The CDR3, as DNA: TGTGCCAGCTCACCACCGGGACAGGGCATCAATCCAGGTGAAAAACTGTTTTTT. Its protein product is CASSPPGQGINPGEKLFF.

This chain links TRBV7-9 with TRBJ1-2; a weak D match, TRBD1 (5 bases). CDR1 and CDR2 from the germline V gene are SEHNR and FQNEAQ (reference sequence). The V and J ends lost 1 base and 5 bases respectively, with 14 bases between them. The CDR3 runs to 15 residues. The CDR3 nucleotides read TGTGCCAGCAGCTTAGATGTTGTTGGGGGATATGGCTACACCTTC. Its translation: CASSLDVVGGYGYTF.

This clone was seen more than once but under ten times. The genes are TRBV6-5 and TRBJ1-1, with D possibly TRBD1 on 6 matching bases. The CDR3 contains 14 residues. Trimming removed 2 bases at V and 3 bases at J, with 10 bases between. Germline CDR1 MNHEY, CDR2 SVGAGI. CDR3 amino acids: CASSYGQGHTEAFF. DNA for the CDR3: TGTGCCAGCAGTTACGGGCAGGGGCACACTGAAGCTTTCTTT.

This sequence joins TRBV6-5 and TRBJ1-2; D not certain. Germline V CDR1 and CDR2: MNHEY, SVGAGI. Trimming shortened V by 0 bases and J by 4 bases, and 15 bases separated the two germline ends. The CDR3 totals 16 residues. The chain's CDR3 is CASSYSSLGYSYGYTF. CDR3 nucleotide sequence: TGTGCCAGCAGTTACTCGAGCTTAGGGTACTCCTATGGCTACACCTTC.

CDR3 in amino acids: CASSSQGQNTEAFF. The DNA of the CDR3 is TGTGCCAGCAGCTCACAGGGGCAGAACACTGAAGCTTTCTTT. The rearrangement links TRBV4-2 to TRBJ1-1; 7 nucleotides align to TRBD1. Germline CDR1 reads LGHNA; CDR2 reads YNFKEQ. The CDR3 extends over 14 amino acids. With 5 bases clipped from V and 1 base from J, the junction kept 4 bases outside the gene matches.

The chain joins TRBV6-7 to TRBJ2-1; no definite D call. TRBV6-7 is marked as an open reading frame, function uncertain. V lost 6 bases to trimming and J lost 7 bases, with 10 bases between them. This CDR3 is built from 12 residues. This CDR3 reads CASSQAVNEQFF. The CDR3 nucleotides read TGTGCCAGCAGCCAGGCCGTAAATGAGCAGTTCTTC.

This clone was detected a few times. This CDR3 is CASSMTSGSPTSGDEQFF. CDR3 coding DNA: TGCGCCAGCAGCATGACTAGCGGGAGCCCTACCTCTGGGGATGAGCAGTTCTTC. The chain employs TRBV10-2 and TRBJ2-1; the match to TRBD2 covers 12 bases. Germline V lookup: CDR1 WSHSY, CDR2 SAAADI. Trimming at V came to 6 bases and at J to 8 bases, leaving 17 bases not matched to a gene. The CDR3 extends over 18 amino acids.

The gene calls are TRBV28 and TRBJ1-3; no definite D call. The germline V gene encodes CDR1 MDHEN and CDR2 SYDVKM. The CDR3 runs 14 residues. Trimming removed 6 bases at V and 3 bases at J, with 12 bases between. The CDR3 spells CASSRFGNGNTIYF. CDR3 sequence (DNA): TGTGCCAGCAGCCGATTCGGGAATGGAAACACCATATATTTT. Together with reference TRBV28 and TRBJ1-3, the CDR3 gives the full variable domain: DVKVTQSSRYLVKRTGEKVFLECVQDMDHENMFWYRQDPGLGLRLIYFSYDVKMKEKGDIPEGYSVSREKKERFSLILESASTNQTSMYLCASSRFGNGNTIYFGEGSWLTVV.

The chain has TRBV5-4 and TRBJ2-5, with D perhaps matching TRBD2 (5 bases). Germline values: CDR1 SGHNT, CDR2 YYREEE (reference sequence). The CDR3 loop spans 16 amino acids. V lost 0 bases, J lost 4 bases, and 16 bases lay in between. The CDR3 loop is CASSLGRTLEGETQYF. The CDR3, as DNA: TGTGCCAGCAGCTTGGGTAGGACCCTTGAGGGAGAGACCCAGTACTTC.

V and J are TRBV14 and TRBJ2-5, with a possible D match to TRBD2 (6 bases). Germline loops: CDR1 SGHDN, CDR2 FVKESK. With 4 bases removed from V and 5 bases from J, the gap between germline ends came to 14 bases. The CDR3 sequence is 14 residues long. CDR3 residues: CASSPDYFSETQYF. In DNA, the CDR3 is TGTGCCAGCAGCCCGGACTACTTTTCCGAGACCCAGTACTTC.

The chain uses TRBV27 and TRBJ2-3; D is unresolved. V was cut by 3 bases and J by 1 base, with 8 bases left in between. The germline V gene has CDR1 MNHEY and CDR2 SMNVEV (reference sequence). The CDR3 loop spans 14 amino acids. The DNA for the CDR3 is TGTGCCAGCAGTTTTTTTCCTGGCACAGATACGCAGTATTTT. Its protein is CASSFFPGTDTQYF.

The chain couples TRBV10-2 to TRBJ2-7, with 11 bases aligning to TRBD1. Germline loops: CDR1 WSHSY, CDR2 SAAADI. CDR3 length: 14 amino acids. Losses at the gene ends were 9 bases for V and 3 bases for J; bases not matched to a gene: 7. CDR3 residues: CASRVGQGVYEQYF. The CDR3 coding sequence is TGCGCCAGTCGCGTGGGACAGGGGGTCTACGAGCAGTACTTC.

The chain is built from TRBV4-1 and TRBJ1-6; possibly TRBD1 for D (6 bases). Germline loops: CDR1 MGHRA, CDR2 YSYEKL. There are 16 residues in the CDR3. Trimming shortened V by 4 bases and J by 8 bases, and 18 bases separated the two germline ends. CDR3 in DNA: TGCGCCAGCAGCCCCCTCTCCAGCAGGGGTGATTCACCCCTCCACTTT. This encodes CASSPLSSRGDSPLHF.

The chain couples TRBV29-1 to TRBJ2-4; D is tentatively TRBD1 or TRBD2 (5 bases each). Germline V gene sequence: CDR1 SQVTM, CDR2 ANQGSEA. Deletions cut 6 bases from V and 7 bases from J, with 19 bases between. The CDR3 is 14 amino acids. The CDR3 DNA reads as TGCAGCGTCCGGGGCAGGCAACGGAGGAACATTCAGTACTTC. It yields the protein CSVRGRQRRNIQYF.

The genes are TRBV11-2 and TRBJ2-6; a weak D match, TRBD2 (6 bases). The CDR3 covers 17 residues. The V end was cut by 4 bases, the J end by 0 bases, with 13 bases between. CDR1 SGHAT and CDR2 FQNNGV come from the germline V gene. CDR3 nucleotide sequence: TGTGCCAGCAGCTCGGCTAGCGCCTACTCTGGGGCCAACGTCCTGACTTTC. Amino acids: CASSSASAYSGANVLTF.

This clone is medium-sized in the sample. This sequence joins TRBV4-3 and TRBJ1-1; D is unclear. Trimming pared 5 bases from V and 7 bases from J, leaving 8 bases between. Germline lookup yields CDR1 LGHNA and CDR2 YSLEER. The CDR3 covers 11 residues. The CDR3 bases are TGCGCCAGCAGCTTTCTTGGTGAAGCTTTCTTT. The encoded protein is CASSFLGEAFF.

The gene calls are TRBV14 and TRBJ2-7; D is possibly TRBD1 (6 bases). CDR1 is SGHDN and CDR2 is FVKESK in the germline V gene. V lost 4 bases to trimming and J lost 3 bases, with 19 bases between them. CDR3 length: 16 amino acids. The CDR3 spells CASSPRPPTGNYEQYF. The DNA of the CDR3 is TGTGCCAGCAGCCCCCGCCCCCCGACAGGAAACTACGAGCAGTACTTC.

This sequence joins TRBV28 and TRBJ1-5; tentatively, D is TRBD1 (5 bases). Germline CDR1 MDHEN, CDR2 SYDVKM. Trimming took off 7 bases at V and 1 base at J, with 17 bases between the two ends. CDR3 size: 16 residues. The CDR3 region has the DNA TGTGCCAGCACCCATTGGGGGTCGGCGAGCAATCAGCCCCAGCATTTT. This sequence encodes CASTHWGSASNQPQHF.

This clone was observed a handful of times. The V gene is TRBV7-2, the J gene TRBJ2-3; 11 bases match TRBD2. CDR1 and CDR2 (germline): SGHTA, FQGNSA. After removal of 0 bases from V and 6 bases from J, the junction contained 11 bases not matched to a gene. CDR3 length: 18 amino acids. CDR3 sequence reads: CASSLAGGASGRLDTQYF. CDR3 bases: TGTGCCAGCAGCTTAGCGGGTGGGGCTAGCGGGAGGTTGGATACGCAGTATTTT.

The chain couples TRBV19 to TRBJ1-3; D is unclear. This CDR3 contains 15 residues. V lost 5 bases, J lost 4 bases, and 15 bases lay in between. Germline V gives CDR1 LNHDA, CDR2 SQIVND (reference sequence). Here the CDR3 DNA reads TGTGCCAGTAGTCCGCCAATACCTCGAGGAAACACCATATATTTT. Encoded protein: CASSPPIPRGNTIYF.

This chain uses TRBV2 with TRBJ1-2; D remains unclear. With 4 bases removed from V and 7 bases from J, the gap between germline ends came to 13 bases. Germline CDR1 and CDR2: SNHLY and FYNNEI. The CDR3 has 13 residues. The CDR3 sequence: CASSVSPGSGYTF. CDR3 nucleotides: TGTGCCAGCAGTGTTTCGCCGGGGTCTGGCTACACCTTC.